The 21 T cell receptor beta chains below were found in one sample sequenced in a study of control samples from healthy donors and cancer patients. Assay used: immunoSEQ multiplex PCR; TCRdb lists only in-frame clones, some missing. The sample has around 100,000 clones; roughly 87% are singletons. The sequenced sample was blood. Receptor source: a woman in her forties or fifties in good health.

V is TRBV29-1 and J is TRBJ2-5, with 12 bases identical to TRBD2. Germline trimming cut 6 bases from V and 5 bases from J; bases unmatched to any gene: 4. The germline CDR1 and CDR2 sequences are SQVTM and ANQGSEA. The CDR3 is made up of 13 amino acids. The DNA for the CDR3 is TGCAGCGTCGCGACTAGCGGGAGTGAGACCCAGTACTTC. It encodes CSVATSGSETQYF. The variable domain in full, completed from reference TRBV29-1 and TRBJ2-5, reads SAVISQKPSRDICQRGTSLTIQCQVDSQVTMMFWYRQQPGQSLTLIATANQGSEATYESGFVIDKFPISRPNLTFSTLTVSNMSPEDSSIYLCSVATSGSETQYFGPGTRLLVL.

This chain links TRBV6-5 with TRBJ1-1; D ambiguous. Deletions cut 7 bases from V and 11 bases from J, with 14 bases between. This CDR3 spans 11 amino acids. Germline loops: CDR1 MNHEY, CDR2 SVGAGI. The CDR3 region has the DNA TGTGCCAGCATACGAGGGTTTGGGGCTTTCTTT. Translated, it gives CASIRGFGAFF.

V is TRBV9 and J is TRBJ2-5; D not resolved. Germline lookup yields CDR1 SGDLS and CDR2 YYNGEE. Trimming shortened V by 3 bases and J by 1 base, and 13 bases separated the two germline ends. There are 15 residues in the CDR3. The CDR3 region is CASSGNRGTQETQYF. The CDR3 region has the DNA TGTGCCAGCAGCGGAAATCGTGGCACCCAAGAGACCCAGTACTTC.

The chain carries TRBV18 and TRBJ1-4; the match to TRBD1 covers 8 bases. Germline V gives CDR1 KGHSH, CDR2 LQKENI. This CDR3 contains 14 residues. J was trimmed by 5 bases and V by 6 bases; bases with no gene match: 5. The CDR3 DNA follows: TGTGCCAGCTCCGTGAGGACAGGGAATGAAAAACTGTTTTTT. Translation gives CASSVRTGNEKLFF.

This clone was observed once. The chain carries TRBV11-3 and TRBJ2-1; 16 bases match TRBD2. Trimming took 5 bases from V and 14 from J; bases not matched to a gene: 3. Germline-derived CDR1 and CDR2 are SGHNT and YENEEA. This CDR3 comprises 13 residues. As DNA, the CDR3 is TGTGCCAGCAGCCCCGGGACTAGCGGGAGGGAGTTCTTC. It is translated as CASSPGTSGREFF.

This chain joins TRBV4-1 and TRBJ1-2, with unresolved D. The V end lost 0 bases, the J end lost 8 bases, and 19 bases lay between the germline ends. The V gene's germline CDR1 is MGHRA and CDR2 YSYEKL. The CDR3 extends over 16 amino acids. CDR3 in amino acids: CASSQDRRLGYEGYTF. The CDR3 bases are TGCGCCAGCAGCCAAGATCGCCGGCTTGGGTATGAAGGCTACACCTTC.

The chain carries TRBV27 and TRBJ1-5, with a weak D call TRBD1 (6 bases). The ends were cut back, 2 bases at V and 3 bases at J, with 8 bases in the middle. The germline CDR1 and CDR2 sequences are MNHEY and SMNVEV (reference sequence). The CDR3 consists of 14 residues. The CDR3 DNA sequence: TGTGCCAGCAGTTTAGGACAGACCAATCAGCCCCAGCATTTT. Protein product: CASSLGQTNQPQHF.

This clone showed up just a few times. The chain is built from TRBV7-9 and TRBJ1-2; D gene uncertain. CDR3 length: 11 amino acids. The germline gives CDR1 SEHNR, CDR2 FQNEAQ (reference sequence). V was trimmed by 6 bases and J by 8 bases, leaving 10 bases between them. The CDR3 is CASRTSAGYTF. The CDR3, as DNA: TGTGCCAGCAGAACATCGGCGGGCTACACCTTC.

Remarks on this clone: Within the sample, other DNA sequences also encode this same CDR3. This chain links TRBV5-6 with TRBJ2-2; D is possibly TRBD1 or TRBD2 (6 bases each). Germline CDR1 SGHDT, CDR2 YYEEEE. The CDR3 consists of 17 residues. Trimming removed 3 bases at V and 4 bases at J, with 19 bases between. As DNA, the CDR3 is TGTGCCAGCAGCTGGGGTATCGGAGGGGGTGGCACCGGGGAGCTGTTTTTT. Protein product: CASSWGIGGGGTGELFF. Variable domain in full (rest from reference TRBV5-6 and TRBJ2-2): DAGVTQSPTHLIKTRGQQVTLRCSPKSGHDTVSWYQQALGQGPQFIFQYYEEEERQRGNFPDRFSGHQFPNYSSELNVNALLLGDSALYLCASSWGIGGGGTGELFFGEGSRLTVL.

This chain uses TRBV2 with TRBJ2-7; 9 bases are a match to TRBD2. Germline V gives CDR1 SNHLY, CDR2 FYNNEI. The CDR3 is 16 residues long. V lost 3 bases to trimming and J lost 3 bases; unmatched junction nucleotides: 9. The CDR3 bases are TGTGCCAGCAGTGAGGGCCCGAGACTAGCGGACTACGAGCAGTACGTC. Translating it yields CASSEGPRLADYEQYV.

In its sample, this clone was seen once. The genes are TRBV24-1 and TRBJ1-2; TRBD1 aligns across 9 bases. The CDR3 length is 16 residues. V shed 3 bases, J shed 4 bases, and the junction held 8 bases outside the gene matches. Germline V gene sequence: CDR1 KGHDR, CDR2 SFDVKD. This CDR3 is CATSDKRTGEIYGYTF. CDR3 coding DNA: TGTGCCACCAGTGATAAACGGACAGGGGAAATCTATGGCTACACCTTC.

This clone was seen only once. The chain is built from TRBV11-1 and TRBJ1-1; unclear D gene. Trimming removed 5 bases at V and 3 bases at J, with 7 bases between. This CDR3 region has 12 residues. Germline CDR1 SGHAT, CDR2 FQDESV (reference sequence). The CDR3 nucleotides read TGTGCCAGCAGCGTAAGCGACACTGAAGCTTTCTTT. Translated, it gives CASSVSDTEAFF.

The chain recombines TRBV19 with TRBJ1-1; a possible D gene is TRBD1 (6 bases). Germline loops: CDR1 LNHDA, CDR2 SQIVND (reference sequence). The CDR3 sequence is 17 residues long. V was cut by 0 bases and J by 3 bases, with 17 bases left in between. The CDR3 DNA is TGTGCCAGTAGTATAGATCGTTTAAGGGGGATAGACACTGAAGCTTTCTTT. The encoded protein is CASSIDRLRGIDTEAFF.

The chain carries TRBV30 and TRBJ2-3, with D hard to call. The V and J ends lost 3 bases and 0 bases respectively, with 10 bases between them. The CDR3 runs to 14 residues. CDR1 is GTSNPN and CDR2 is SVGIG in the germline V gene (reference sequence). CDR3 residues: CAWRSKPSTDTQYF. The CDR3 DNA is TGTGCCTGGAGGTCCAAACCAAGCACAGATACGCAGTATTTT. The full variable domain, its missing parts supplied by reference TRBV30 and TRBJ2-3, is SQTIHQWPATLVQPVGSPLSLECTVEGTSNPNLYWYRQAAGRGLQLLFYSVGIGQISSEVPQNLSASRPQDRQFILSSKKLLLSDSGFYLCAWRSKPSTDTQYFGPGTRLTVL.

The gene calls are TRBV19 and TRBJ2-1; TRBD2 agrees at 7 bases. The ends lost 0 bases at V and 7 bases at J; junction bases unmatched: 6. Germline V gives CDR1 LNHDA, CDR2 SQIVND (reference sequence). This CDR3 has 15 residues. The CDR3 sequence: CASSIDDGRSNEQFF. In DNA form, the CDR3 reads TGTGCCAGTAGTATAGACGACGGGAGGAGTAATGAGCAGTTCTTC. The full variable domain, completed using reference TRBV19 and TRBJ2-1, is DGGITQSPKYLFRKEGQNVTLSCEQNLNHDAMYWYRQDPGQGLRLIYYSQIVNDFQKGDIAEGYSVSREKKESFPLTVTSAQKNPTAFYLCASSIDDGRSNEQFFGPGTRLTVL.

The count of this clone is one. The chain employs TRBV20-1 and TRBJ2-7; TRBD2 aligns across 7 bases. V trimming: 4 bases; J trimming: 11 bases; junction bases outside the gene matches: 8. This CDR3 comprises 11 residues. From germline, CDR1 is DFQATT and CDR2 SNEGSKA (reference sequence). Here the CDR3 reads CSATWEGIKYF. CDR3 DNA: TGCAGTGCTACGTGGGAGGGGATTAAGTACTTC.

This rearrangement joins TRBV6-5 to TRBJ1-6; maybe TRBD1 (6 bases). Germline V lookup: CDR1 MNHEY, CDR2 SVGAGI. V lost 8 bases, J lost 7 bases, and 12 bases lay in between. The CDR3 sequence is 13 residues long. The CDR3: CASYNRANSPLHF. The CDR3, as DNA: TGTGCCAGCTACAACAGGGCAAATTCACCCCTCCACTTT.

The chain joins TRBV27 to TRBJ1-2, with unresolved D. CDR1 and CDR2 from the germline V gene are MNHEY and SMNVEV (reference sequence). The V end was cut by 2 bases, the J end by 2 bases, with 12 bases between. The CDR3 runs 15 residues. The CDR3 is CASSLGNSWNYGYTF. The CDR3 DNA reads TGTGCCAGCAGTTTAGGGAACTCATGGAACTATGGCTACACCTTC.

This clone was detected only once. The chain employs TRBV6-5 and TRBJ2-1, with D perhaps being TRBD1 or TRBD2 (6 bases each). Germline CDR1 and CDR2: MNHEY and SVGAGI. The CDR3 is made up of 13 amino acids. Between the trimmed V and J ends, which lost 8 bases and 8 bases, there was a span of 16 bases. The CDR3 region is CASQKNRDYEQFF. The CDR3 DNA follows: TGTGCCAGCCAAAAGAACAGGGACTATGAGCAGTTCTTC.

This sequence joins TRBV3-1 (or the pseudogene TRBV3-2) and TRBJ2-1, with TRBD2 matching 10 bases. The CDR3 has 17 amino acids. Germline V gene lookup returns CDR1 LGHDT and CDR2 YNNKEL (reference sequence). V lost 4 bases to trimming and J lost 0 bases; unmatched junction nucleotides: 6. CDR3 sequence: CASSRRTSGISYNEQFF. In nucleotides, the CDR3 is TGTGCCAGCAGCCGCCGGACTAGCGGAATCTCCTACAATGAGCAGTTCTTC.

The CDR3 region is CASSPRQGSTDTQYF. The DNA of the CDR3 is TGTGCCAGCTCACCGCGACAGGGAAGCACAGATACGCAGTATTTT. The chain employs TRBV18 and TRBJ2-3, with 7 positions matching TRBD1. CDR1 is KGHSH and CDR2 is LQKENI in the germline V gene. The CDR3 extends over 15 amino acids. V shed 3 bases, J shed 0 bases, and the junction held 3 bases outside the gene matches.